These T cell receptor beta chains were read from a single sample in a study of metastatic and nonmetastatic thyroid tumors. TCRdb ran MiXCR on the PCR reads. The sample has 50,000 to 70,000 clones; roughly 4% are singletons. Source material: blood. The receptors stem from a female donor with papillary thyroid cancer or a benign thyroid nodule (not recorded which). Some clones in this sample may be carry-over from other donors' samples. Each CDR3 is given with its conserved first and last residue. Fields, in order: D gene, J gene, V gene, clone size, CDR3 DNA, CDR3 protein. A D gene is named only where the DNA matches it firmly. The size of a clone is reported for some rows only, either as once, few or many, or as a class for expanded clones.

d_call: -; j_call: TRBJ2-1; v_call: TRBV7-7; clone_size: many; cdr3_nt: TGTGCTAGCAGCCTAGATAAGACAGTTAGGGCCTACAATGAGCAGTTCTTC; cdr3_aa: CASSLDKTVRAYNEQFF
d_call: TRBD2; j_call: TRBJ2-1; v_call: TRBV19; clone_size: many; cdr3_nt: TGTGCCAGTAGTATGGGGAGCGGGGCCTACAATGAGCAGTTCTTC; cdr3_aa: CASSMGSGAYNEQFF
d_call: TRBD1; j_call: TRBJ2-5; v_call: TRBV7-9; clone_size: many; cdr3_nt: TGTGCCAGCAGCTTGAGGTTTTCGGGGACAGGGATTCAAGAGACCCAGTACTTC; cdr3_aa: CASSLRFSGTGIQETQYF
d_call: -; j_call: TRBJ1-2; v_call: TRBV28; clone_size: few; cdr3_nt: TGTGCCAGCAGGGCCTTAGCGGGCAAAGGGGGCTACACCTTC; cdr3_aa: CASRALAGKGGYTF
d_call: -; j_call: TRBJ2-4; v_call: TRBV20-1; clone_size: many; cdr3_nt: TGCAGTGCTAGAGTCCAAGGGTTGGCCAAAAACATTCAGTACTTC; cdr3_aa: CSARVQGLAKNIQYF
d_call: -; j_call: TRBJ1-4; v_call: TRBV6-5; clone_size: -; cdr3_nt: TGTGCCAGCAGTTACTCGATCCGGTCACCTAATGAAAAACTGTTTTTT; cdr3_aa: CASSYSIRSPNEKLFF
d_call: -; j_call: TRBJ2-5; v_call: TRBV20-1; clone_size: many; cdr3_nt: TGCAGTGCTAGAGCGGGTGAGGCTGTAGAGACCCAGTACTTC; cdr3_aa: CSARAGEAVETQYF
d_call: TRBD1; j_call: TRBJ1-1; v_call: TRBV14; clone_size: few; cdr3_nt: TGTGCCAGCAGCCCCGGCTGGGGCGACAGGGGGGACAGCTTTGAAGCTTTCTTT; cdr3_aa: CASSPGWGDRGDSFEAFF
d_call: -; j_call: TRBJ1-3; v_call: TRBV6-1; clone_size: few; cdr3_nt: TGTGCCAGCAGTGAAGGTCCTGGAAACACCATATATTTT; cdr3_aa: CASSEGPGNTIYF
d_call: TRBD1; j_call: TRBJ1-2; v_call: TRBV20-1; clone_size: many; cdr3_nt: TGCAGTGCTGGACACAGGGGAACTAACTATGGCTACACCTTC; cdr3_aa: CSAGHRGTNYGYTF
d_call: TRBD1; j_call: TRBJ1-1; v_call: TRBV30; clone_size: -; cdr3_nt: TGTGCCTGGAGGTTTGGGACAGGGGATTTCTCTGAAGCTTTCTTT; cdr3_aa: CAWRFGTGDFSEAFF
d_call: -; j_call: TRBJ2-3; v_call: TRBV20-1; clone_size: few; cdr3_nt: TGCAGTGCCCATATCCCAGATACGCAGTATTTT; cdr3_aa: CSAHIPDTQYF
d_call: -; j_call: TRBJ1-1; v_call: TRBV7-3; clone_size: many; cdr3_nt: TGTGCCAGCAGCTTAAATCCGCCGGCGAACACTGAAGCTTTCTTT; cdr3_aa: CASSLNPPANTEAFF
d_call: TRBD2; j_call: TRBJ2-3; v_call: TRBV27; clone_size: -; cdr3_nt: TGTGCCAGCAGTACCCTCGAGCGGGGTAGCACAGATACGCGGTATTTT; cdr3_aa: CASSTLERGSTDTRYF
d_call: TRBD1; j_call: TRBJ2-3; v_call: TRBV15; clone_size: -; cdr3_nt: TGTGCCACCAGCCCGGGACAGGGTTCTTGGACAGATACGCAGTATTTT; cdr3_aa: CATSPGQGSWTDTQYF
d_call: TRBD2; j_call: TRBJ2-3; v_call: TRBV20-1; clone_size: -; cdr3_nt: TGCAGTGCTAGTACCGCGGGGGTCACAGATACGCAGTATTTT; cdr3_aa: CSASTAGVTDTQYF
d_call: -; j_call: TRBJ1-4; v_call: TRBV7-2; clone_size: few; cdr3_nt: TGTGCCAGCAGCTTAGCGCAGGGCATGCATGAAAAACTGTTTTTT; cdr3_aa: CASSLAQGMHEKLFF
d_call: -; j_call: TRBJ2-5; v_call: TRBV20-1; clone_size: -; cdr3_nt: TGCAGTGCCTTACCCCTGACAGCGCCCTGTGTTATGCCCCAGTACTTC; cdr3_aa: CSALPLTAPCVMPQYF
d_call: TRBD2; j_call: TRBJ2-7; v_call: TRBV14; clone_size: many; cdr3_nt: TGTGCCAGCAGCCGGGGGGGAGCCCGCCCCTACGAGCAGTACTTC; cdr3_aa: CASSRGGARPYEQYF
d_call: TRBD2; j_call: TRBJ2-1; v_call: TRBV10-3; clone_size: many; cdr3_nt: TGTGCCATCAGTGAAGTACGGACTAGTCACAATGAGCAGTTCTTC; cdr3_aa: CAISEVRTSHNEQFF
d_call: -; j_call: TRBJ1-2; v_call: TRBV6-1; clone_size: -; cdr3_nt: TGTGCCAGCAGATCCTTTCCTAAAGCGAACTATGGCTACACCTTC; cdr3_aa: CASRSFPKANYGYTF
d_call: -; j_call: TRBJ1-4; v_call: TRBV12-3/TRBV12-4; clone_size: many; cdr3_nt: TGTGCCAGCAAAAAGGAATCCCGACGGGATGCTAATGAAAAACTGTTTTTT; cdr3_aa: CASKKESRRDANEKLFF
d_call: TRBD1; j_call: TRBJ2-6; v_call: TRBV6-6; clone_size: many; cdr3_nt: TGTGCCAGCAGTTACTCGACAGGGGGCGCAAGCTCTGGGGCCAACGTCCTGACTTTC; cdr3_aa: CASSYSTGGASSGANVLTF
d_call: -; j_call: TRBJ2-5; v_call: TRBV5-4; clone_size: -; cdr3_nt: TGTGCCAGCAGTCGTAGCAGTGGGGGGGCAGGGGAGACCCAGTACTTC; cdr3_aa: CASSRSSGGAGETQYF